A single sample gave rise to the 3 T cell receptor beta chains below, sequenced in a study of blood T cell repertoires in COVID-19. Clones were sequenced by immunoSEQ multiplex PCR, and TCRdb holds only the in-frame ones, with some missing. The sample gives 200,000 or so clones, around 82% of which show up once; around 7.5% is in the top ten. The material sequenced was PBMCs or T cells enriched from blood (not recorded which). These TCRs come from a man aged 40-50 years who had recovered from COVID-19.

The genes are TRBV7-9 and TRBJ1-3; D is ambiguous. V was shortened by 7 bases and J by 7 bases, with 20 bases between the two germline ends. CDR3 size: 15 residues. Germline V CDR1 and CDR2: SEHNR, FQNEAQ (reference sequence). Written as DNA, the CDR3 is TGTGCCAGCATCACAAGAGCACGGCCGGAGAACACCATATATTTT. Translating gives CASITRARPENTIYF.

This clone turned up a few times. The chain has TRBV7-6 and TRBJ1-1; TRBD1 matches 7 bases. This CDR3 has 16 residues. The J segment lost 1 base and the V segment lost 1 base, leaving 6 bases of the junction unmatched. Germline values: CDR1 SGHVS, CDR2 FNYEAQ. The CDR3 loop is CASSLGGRGPNTEAFF. CDR3 DNA: TGTGCCAGCAGCTTAGGAGGAAGGGGGCCGAACACTGAAGCTTTCTTT.

The chain combines TRBV4-1 with TRBJ2-3; D ambiguous. V lost 1 base to trimming and J lost 1 base, with 9 bases between them. This CDR3 contains 15 residues. Looked up from germline, CDR1 is MGHRA and CDR2 is YSYEKL. CDR3 protein: CASSQGSWRTDTQYF. The DNA of the CDR3 is TGCGCCAGCAGCCAAGGATCTTGGCGCACAGATACGCAGTATTTT.